Below are 25 T cell receptor beta chains sequenced from a single sample in a study of immune heterogeneity within non-small cell lung tumors. The starting template was genomic DNA from bulk tumor, 600 ng per sample. Several biopsies were spaced far apart within each primary tumor and obtained as surgery took place. Curative surgical treatment was performed in patients who had newly diagnosed, untreated non-small cell lung cancer. The authors amplified TCR beta CDR3 by multiplex PCR with 32 V and 13 J primers. TCRdb reanalysed the multiplex PCR reads using MiXCR and keeps one entry per CDR3 protein. The sample consists of about 2,800 distinct CDR3 sequences, approximately 50% of them appearing once. The material sequenced was lung tumor tissue. The receptors shown here come from a woman aged 55 to 70 with non-small cell lung cancer.

This clonotype has a handful of counts. This chain links TRBV9 with TRBJ2-3, with TRBD1 matching 7 bases. This CDR3 spans 15 amino acids. Per the germline V gene, CDR1 is SGDLS and CDR2 is YYNGEE. J gave up 1 base and V 4 bases, and 6 bases lay outside the gene matches. The CDR3, as DNA: TGTGCCAGCAGCCCTACAGGGGACGGCACAGATACGCAGTATTTT. Its translation is CASSPTGDGTDTQYF.

This clonotype appeared a few times. V and J are TRBV2 and TRBJ1-2, with D tentatively TRBD1 (5 bases). The CDR3 has 11 residues. Germline CDR1 SNHLY, CDR2 FYNNEI. The CDR3 protein is CVTRDFYGYTF. The CDR3 nucleotides are TGTGTCACCCGGGACTTCTATGGCTACACCTTC.

This clonotype was seen a few times. The gene calls are TRBV27 and TRBJ2-5; weak D call: TRBD1 (6 bases). V was shortened by 3 bases and J by 5 bases, with 13 bases between the two germline ends. The CDR3 has 14 amino acids. Germline assignment: CDR1 MNHEY and CDR2 SMNVEV (reference sequence). This CDR3 is CASSLPPGAETQYF. DNA of the CDR3: TGTGCCAGCAGTTTGCCCCCAGGGGCGGAGACCCAGTACTTC.

The V gene is TRBV20-1, the J gene TRBJ2-7; TRBD2 aligns across 7 bases. V trimming: 5 bases; J trimming: 5 bases; junction bases outside the gene matches: 6. There are 12 residues in the CDR3. Germline lookup yields CDR1 DFQATT and CDR2 SNEGSKA (reference sequence). This CDR3 reads CSASWGGDEQYF. The CDR3 bases are TGCAGTGCTTCGTGGGGGGGGGACGAGCAGTACTTC.

This clonotype occurred a few times. The genes are TRBV6-1 and TRBJ2-1; no definite D call. Between the trimmed V and J ends, which lost 2 bases and 3 bases, there was a span of 11 bases. CDR1 and CDR2 from the germline V gene are MNHNS and SASEGT. This CDR3 is 15 amino acids long. The CDR3 loop reads CASSERRPYYNEQFF. The CDR3 DNA reads as TGTGCCAGCAGTGAACGGCGGCCCTACTACAATGAGCAGTTCTTC.

CDR3 sequence reads: CASSLGGGRARTDTQYF. The DNA of the CDR3 is TGTGCCAGCAGCTTAGGCGGCGGGAGGGCCCGGACAGATACGCAGTATTTT. The V call is TRBV7-2, the J call TRBJ2-3; TRBD2 matches 9 bases. The CDR3 is made up of 17 amino acids. Germline CDR1 is SGHTA and CDR2 is FQGNSA. V lost 1 base, J lost 3 bases, and 8 bases stayed unmatched.

As for this clonotype: This may arise from a read error, as a much more abundant clone is one base away. This rearrangement joins TRBV11-1 to TRBJ2-2; TRBD2 matches 10 bases. This CDR3 is 16 amino acids long. CDR1 is SGHAT and CDR2 is FQDESV in the germline V gene (reference sequence). For the CDR3, the DNA is TGTGCCAGCAGAGGACTAGCGGCCTGGAACAACGGGGAGCTGTTTTTT. It translates to CASRGLAAWNNGELFF.

This clonotype was recorded a few times. This chain links TRBV3-1 with TRBJ1-1; no clear D gene. The V gene's germline CDR1 is LGHDT and CDR2 YNNKEL (reference sequence). Trimming cost V 1 base and J 1 base, with 7 bases left between them. CDR3 length equals 14 residues. CDR3 sequence reads: CASSQAGENTEAFF. DNA of the CDR3: TGTGCCAGCAGCCAAGCGGGAGAGAACACTGAAGCTTTCTTT.

V and J are TRBV28 and TRBJ1-2; TRBD1 agrees at 7 bases. CDR1 MDHEN and CDR2 SYDVKM come from the germline V gene. CDR3 length equals 14 residues. The V gene end was trimmed by 10 bases and the J gene end by 0 bases; junction bases not matched to a gene: 8. The CDR3 sequence: CAILGTAPNYGYTF. The DNA of the CDR3 is TGTGCCATCCTGGGGACAGCTCCTAACTATGGCTACACCTTC.

With respect to this clonotype: Germline and junction disagree at one end, which may indicate a read error. The DNA for the CDR3 is TGTGCCAGCAGTTCAGGGGAGGAATCGAGTTTC. This sequence encodes CASSSGEESSF. This sequence joins TRBV12-3 or TRBV12-4 and TRBJ2-7, with D possibly being TRBD1 or TRBD2 (6 bases each). The CDR3 has 11 residues.

The chain recombines TRBV5-5 with TRBJ2-7; D perhaps matches TRBD2 (5 bases). This CDR3 contains 15 residues. Germline CDR1 and CDR2: SGHKS and YYEKEE (reference sequence). Trimming left V 0 bases short and J 4 bases short, with 14 bases between. CDR3 in amino acids: CASSLGLGSGYEQYF. The CDR3 bases are TGTGCCAGCAGCTTGGGCCTAGGCAGCGGATACGAGCAGTACTTC.

This clonotype has just a few counts. The chain employs TRBV10-3 and TRBJ2-1, with 7 bases aligning to TRBD1. Germline V gene lookup returns CDR1 ENHRY and CDR2 SYGVKD. This CDR3 has 13 residues. Losses at the gene ends were 8 bases for V and 6 bases for J; bases not matched to a gene: 7. CDR3 residues: CAIAETGTNEQFF. CDR3 sequence (DNA): TGTGCCATCGCAGAGACAGGGACCAATGAGCAGTTCTTC.

V and J are TRBV19 and TRBJ2-7; TRBD1 matches at 9 bases. This CDR3 is 13 amino acids long. Germline V lookup: CDR1 LNHDA, CDR2 SQIVND (reference sequence). Trimming took 8 bases from V and 3 from J; bases not matched to a gene: 5. CDR3 amino acids: CASSRDRVYEQYF. CDR3 nucleotides: TGTGCCAGTTCCCGGGACAGGGTCTACGAGCAGTACTTC.

This clonotype has more than one count but fewer than ten. The V call is TRBV7-8, the J call TRBJ2-2, with 8 bases lining up with TRBD2. This CDR3 is built from 16 residues. Germline lookup yields CDR1 SGHVS and CDR2 FQNEAQ. The J segment lost 0 bases and the V segment lost 6 bases, leaving 6 bases of the junction unmatched. CDR3 amino acids: CASRFGTSSNTGELFF. CDR3 sequence (DNA): TGTGCCAGCAGATTTGGGACTAGTTCGAACACCGGGGAGCTGTTTTTT.

The rearrangement joins TRBV30 to TRBJ1-2; D uncertain. The CDR3 is 12 amino acids. V was cut by 3 bases and J by 4 bases, with 9 bases left in between. Germline CDR1 is GTSNPN and CDR2 is SVGIG (reference sequence). The CDR3 nucleotides read TGTGCCTGGAGCGATGACACCTATGGCTACACCTTC. Its protein is CAWSDDTYGYTF.

The V and J genes are TRBV15 and TRBJ2-7; D call uncertain. Germline CDR1 is LNHNV and CDR2 is YYDKDF (reference sequence). V dropped 1 base and J dropped 11 bases, with 18 bases sitting between them. CDR3 size: 14 residues. DNA of the CDR3: TGTGCCACCAGCAGAGTCTACGGTTCCCCAACGGAGTACTTC. It translates to CATSRVYGSPTEYF.

This clonotype was picked up a small number of times. The V and J genes are TRBV7-9 and TRBJ2-2; TRBD2 matches 8 bases. The germline gives CDR1 SEHNR, CDR2 FQNEAQ (reference sequence). The CDR3 consists of 15 residues. Trimming cost V 5 bases and J 0 bases; bases outside gene matches: 2. This CDR3 is CASSLGLANTGELFF. CDR3 bases: TGTGCCAGCAGCCTGGGACTAGCGAACACCGGGGAGCTGTTTTTT.

CDR3 sequence: CASSPGTFYEQYF. The CDR3 bases are TGTGCCAGCAGCCCGGGAACTTTCTACGAGCAGTACTTC. This chain connects TRBV7-9 to TRBJ2-7, with D maybe TRBD2 (5 bases). This CDR3 has 13 amino acids. Germline values: CDR1 SEHNR, CDR2 FQNEAQ (reference sequence). V was pared by 5 bases and J by 3 bases, with 11 bases between.

The chain employs TRBV19 and TRBJ1-4, with D hard to call. The last part of the DNA fits TRBJ1-6 better; the J call may be wrong. Germline V CDR1 and CDR2: LNHDA, SQIVND (reference sequence). CDR3 size: 12 residues. This CDR3 reads CASNRQDSPLHF. Here the CDR3 DNA reads TGTGCCAGTAACCGTCAGGATTCACCCCTCCACTTT.

The chain has TRBV18 and TRBJ2-2; TRBD2 agrees at 14 bases. Looked up from germline, CDR1 is KGHSH and CDR2 is LQKENI. V lost 0 bases to trimming and J lost 5 bases; unmatched junction nucleotides: 11. The CDR3 has 20 amino acids. The CDR3 spells CASSPPRPGLAGVWTGELFF. The CDR3 DNA is TGTGCCAGCTCACCACCCCGACCGGGACTAGCGGGAGTATGGACCGGGGAGCTGTTTTTT.

The genes are TRBV7-9 and TRBJ1-4; unclear D gene. The ends were cut back, 5 bases at V and 7 bases at J, with 17 bases in the middle. Germline V gene data show CDR1 as SEHNR and CDR2 as FQNEAQ (reference sequence). The CDR3 sequence is 15 residues long. The CDR3: CASSMALQRGEKLFF. As DNA, the CDR3 is TGTGCCAGCAGCATGGCTTTGCAGCGGGGTGAAAAACTGTTTTTT.

The chain joins TRBV15 to TRBJ1-6; the D gene is possibly TRBD1 (5 bases). Germline CDR1 reads LNHNV; CDR2 reads YYDKDF (reference sequence). V was pared by 0 bases and J by 7 bases, with 10 bases between. The CDR3 consists of 15 residues. The CDR3 DNA follows: TGTGCCACCAGCAGAGATTTGGGGGGAAATTCACCCCTCCACTTT. This encodes CATSRDLGGNSPLHF.

This clonotype was observed a handful of times. The V call is TRBV19, the J call TRBJ2-2, with 8 bases aligning to TRBD2. CDR3 length: 15 amino acids. Germline trimming cut 4 bases from V and 7 bases from J; bases unmatched to any gene: 8. Looked up from germline, CDR1 is LNHDA and CDR2 is SQIVND (reference sequence). The chain's CDR3 is CASSTKAGDVGELFF. The CDR3 nucleotides are TGTGCCAGTAGTACTAAAGCGGGAGATGTCGGGGAGCTGTTTTTT.

This clonotype showed up just once. The V and J genes are TRBV30 and TRBJ1-6; 7 nucleotides match TRBD1. J gave up 5 bases and V 3 bases, and 10 bases lay outside the gene matches. This CDR3 region has 16 residues. Germline CDR1 and CDR2: GTSNPN and SVGIG (reference sequence). The CDR3: CAWSLPGTADNSPLHF. CDR3 sequence (DNA): TGTGCCTGGAGCCTTCCCGGGACAGCAGATAATTCACCCCTCCACTTT.

The chain links TRBV2 to TRBJ2-1; 13 bases agree with TRBD2. This CDR3 contains 13 residues. In germline, CDR1 is SNHLY, CDR2 FYNNEI. Unmatched junction bases numbered 4, after V lost 11 bases and J lost 6 bases. The CDR3 coding sequence is TGTGCCGATCGGACTAGCGGGAGCAATGAGCAGTTCTTC. It translates to CADRTSGSNEQFF.